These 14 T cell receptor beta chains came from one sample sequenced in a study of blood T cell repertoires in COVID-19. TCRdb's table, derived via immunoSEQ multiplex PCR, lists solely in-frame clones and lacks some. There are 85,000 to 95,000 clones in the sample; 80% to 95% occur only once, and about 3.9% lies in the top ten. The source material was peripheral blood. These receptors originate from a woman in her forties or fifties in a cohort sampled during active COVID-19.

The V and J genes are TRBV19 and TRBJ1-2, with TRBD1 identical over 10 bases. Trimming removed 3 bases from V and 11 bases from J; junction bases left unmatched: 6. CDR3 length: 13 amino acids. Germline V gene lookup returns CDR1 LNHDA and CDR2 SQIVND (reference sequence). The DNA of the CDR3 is TGTGCCAGTAGTATCCGGGACAGGGGTACTTACACCTTC. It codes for CASSIRDRGTYTF.

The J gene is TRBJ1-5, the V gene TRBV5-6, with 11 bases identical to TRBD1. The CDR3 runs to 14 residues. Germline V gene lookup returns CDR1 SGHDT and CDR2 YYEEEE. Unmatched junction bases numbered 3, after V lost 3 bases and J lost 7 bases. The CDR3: CASSYGQGAQPQHF. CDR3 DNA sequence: TGTGCCAGCAGCTACGGACAGGGGGCGCAGCCCCAGCATTTT.

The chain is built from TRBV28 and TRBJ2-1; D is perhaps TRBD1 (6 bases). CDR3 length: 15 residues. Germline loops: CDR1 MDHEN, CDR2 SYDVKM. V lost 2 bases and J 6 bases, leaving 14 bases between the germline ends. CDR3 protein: CASSLGQLQGNEQFF. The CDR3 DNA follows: TGTGCCAGCAGTTTAGGGCAGTTACAGGGCAATGAGCAGTTCTTC. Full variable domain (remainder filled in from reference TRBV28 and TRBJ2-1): DVKVTQSSRYLVKRTGEKVFLECVQDMDHENMFWYRQDPGLGLRLIYFSYDVKMKEKGDIPEGYSVSREKKERFSLILESASTNQTSMYLCASSLGQLQGNEQFFGPGTRLTVL.

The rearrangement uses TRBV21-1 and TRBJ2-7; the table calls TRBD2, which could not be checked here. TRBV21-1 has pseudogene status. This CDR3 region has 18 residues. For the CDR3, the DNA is TGTGCCAGCTCATCTAAGGGGACATCCCCGACGGGGGGTCACGAGCAGTACTTC. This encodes CASSSKGTSPTGGHEQYF.

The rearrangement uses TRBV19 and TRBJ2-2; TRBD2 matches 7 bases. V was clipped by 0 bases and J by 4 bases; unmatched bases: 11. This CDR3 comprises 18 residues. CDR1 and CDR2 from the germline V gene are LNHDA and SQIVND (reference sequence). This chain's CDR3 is CASSIDLFGGDRTGELFF. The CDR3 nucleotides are TGTGCCAGTAGTATAGATCTATTTGGGGGGGACCGCACCGGGGAGCTGTTTTTT.

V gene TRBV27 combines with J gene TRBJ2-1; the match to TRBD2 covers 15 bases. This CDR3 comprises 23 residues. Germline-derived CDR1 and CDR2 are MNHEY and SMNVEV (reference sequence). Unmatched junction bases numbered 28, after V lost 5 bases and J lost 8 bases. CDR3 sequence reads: CASSARPAGTSGGPHPPPDEQFF. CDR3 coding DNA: TGTGCCAGCAGTGCGAGACCCGCCGGGACTAGCGGGGGGCCACATCCTCCTCCCGATGAGCAGTTCTTC.

This chain's CDR3 is CAWWTGLNTEAFF. The CDR3, as DNA: TGTGCCTGGTGGACAGGCCTGAACACTGAAGCTTTCTTT. V usage is TRBV30 and J usage is TRBJ1-1, with 7 bases matching TRBD1. Germline V gene data show CDR1 as GTSNPN and CDR2 as SVGIG (reference sequence). The V and J ends lost 5 bases and 0 bases, in that order; junction bases with no gene match: 3. The CDR3 extends over 13 amino acids.

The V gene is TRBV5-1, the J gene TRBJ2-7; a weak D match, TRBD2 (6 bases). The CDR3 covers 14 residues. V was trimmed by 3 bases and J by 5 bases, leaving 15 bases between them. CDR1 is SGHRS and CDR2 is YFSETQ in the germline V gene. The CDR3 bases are TGCGCCAGCAGCTCGGGACTCCCGGGCCACGAGCAGTACTTC. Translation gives CASSSGLPGHEQYF.

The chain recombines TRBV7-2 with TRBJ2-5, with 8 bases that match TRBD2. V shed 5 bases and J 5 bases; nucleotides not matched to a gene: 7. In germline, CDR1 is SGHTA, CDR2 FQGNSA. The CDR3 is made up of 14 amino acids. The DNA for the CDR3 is TGTGCCAGCAGCCCCCCGGGGGGGCTGGAGACCCAGTACTTC. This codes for CASSPPGGLETQYF.

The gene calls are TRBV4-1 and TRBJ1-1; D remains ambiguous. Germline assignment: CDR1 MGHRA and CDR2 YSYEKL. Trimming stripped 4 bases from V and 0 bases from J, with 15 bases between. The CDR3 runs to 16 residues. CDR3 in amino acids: CASSPRELNLNTEAFF. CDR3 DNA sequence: TGCGCCAGCAGCCCGAGGGAACTGAACCTGAACACTGAAGCTTTCTTT.

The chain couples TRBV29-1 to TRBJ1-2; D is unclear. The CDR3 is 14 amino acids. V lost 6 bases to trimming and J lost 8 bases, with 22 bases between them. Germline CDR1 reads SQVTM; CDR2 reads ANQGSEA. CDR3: CSVAPKEGGRGYTF. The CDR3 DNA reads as TGCAGCGTCGCTCCCAAGGAGGGAGGAAGAGGCTACACCTTC.

CDR3 amino acids: CASSQVGAESYF. The CDR3 DNA reads as TGCGCCAGCAGCCAAGTTGGGGCGGAATCGTACTTC. The J gene is TRBJ2-5, the V gene TRBV4-1; perhaps TRBD1 as D (5 bases). Germline V gene sequence: CDR1 MGHRA, CDR2 YSYEKL. The CDR3 length is 12 residues. Trimming removed 1 base at V and 13 bases at J, with 13 bases between.

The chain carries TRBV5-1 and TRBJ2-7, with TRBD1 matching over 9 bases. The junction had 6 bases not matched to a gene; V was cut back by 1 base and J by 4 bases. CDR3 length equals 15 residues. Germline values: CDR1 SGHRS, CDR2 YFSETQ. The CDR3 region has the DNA TGCGCCAGCAGCTTGTCGACAGGGGGGGCATACGAGCAGTACTTC. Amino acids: CASSLSTGGAYEQYF.

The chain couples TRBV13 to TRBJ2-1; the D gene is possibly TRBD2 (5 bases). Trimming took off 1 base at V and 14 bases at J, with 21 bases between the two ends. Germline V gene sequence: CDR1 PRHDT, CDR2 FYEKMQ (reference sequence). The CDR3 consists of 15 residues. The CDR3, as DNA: TGTGCCAGCAGCTTAGTTGCGGGTGGGGATGTCGTTAAGTTCTTC. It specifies CASSLVAGGDVVKFF.